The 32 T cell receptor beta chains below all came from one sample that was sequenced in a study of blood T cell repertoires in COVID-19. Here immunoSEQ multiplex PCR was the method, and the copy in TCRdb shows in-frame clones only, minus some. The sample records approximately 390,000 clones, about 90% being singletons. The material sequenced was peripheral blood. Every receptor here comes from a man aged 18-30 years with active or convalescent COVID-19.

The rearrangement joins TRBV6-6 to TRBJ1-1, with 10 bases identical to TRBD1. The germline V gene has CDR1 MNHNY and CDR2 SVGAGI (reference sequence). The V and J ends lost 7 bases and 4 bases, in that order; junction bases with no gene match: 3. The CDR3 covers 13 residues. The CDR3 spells CASIRTGGTEAFF. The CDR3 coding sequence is TGTGCCAGCATAAGGACAGGGGGCACTGAAGCTTTCTTT.

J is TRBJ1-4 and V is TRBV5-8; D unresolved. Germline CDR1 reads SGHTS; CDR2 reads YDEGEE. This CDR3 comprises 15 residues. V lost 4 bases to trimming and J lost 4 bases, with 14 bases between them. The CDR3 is CASSPVATVNEKLFF. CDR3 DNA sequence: TGTGCCAGCAGCCCCGTCGCAACTGTTAATGAAAAACTGTTTTTT.

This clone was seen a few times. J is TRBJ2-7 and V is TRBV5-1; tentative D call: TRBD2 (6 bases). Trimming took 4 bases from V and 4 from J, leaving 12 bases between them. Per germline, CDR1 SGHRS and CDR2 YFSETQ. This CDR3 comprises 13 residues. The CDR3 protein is CASSIGTGYEQYF. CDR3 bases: TGCGCCAGCAGCATAGGGACTGGGTACGAGCAGTACTTC.

The CDR3 sequence is CASSHPDRAKIGYTF. The CDR3 nucleotides are TGCGCCAGCAGCCATCCCGACAGGGCGAAGATTGGCTACACCTTC. The V call is TRBV4-1, the J call TRBJ1-2, with 7 bases identical to TRBD1. The CDR3 covers 15 residues. With 3 bases clipped from V and 7 bases from J, the junction kept 11 bases outside the gene matches. Per the germline V gene, CDR1 is MGHRA and CDR2 is YSYEKL.

DNA of the CDR3: TGCAGCGTTCGACAGCTTAACTATGGCTACACCTTC. It encodes CSVRQLNYGYTF. V is TRBV29-1 and J is TRBJ1-2, with D maybe TRBD1 (5 bases). The germline CDR1 and CDR2 sequences are SQVTM and ANQGSEA. Trimming pared 5 bases from V and 1 base from J, leaving 8 bases between. The CDR3 runs to 12 residues.

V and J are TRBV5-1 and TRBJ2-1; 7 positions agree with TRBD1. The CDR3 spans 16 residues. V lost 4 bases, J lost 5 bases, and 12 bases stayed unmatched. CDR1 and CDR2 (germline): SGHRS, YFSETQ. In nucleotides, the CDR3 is TGCGCCAGCAGCAGTGGGACAGATCCCTACAACAATGAGCAGTTCTTC. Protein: CASSSGTDPYNNEQFF.

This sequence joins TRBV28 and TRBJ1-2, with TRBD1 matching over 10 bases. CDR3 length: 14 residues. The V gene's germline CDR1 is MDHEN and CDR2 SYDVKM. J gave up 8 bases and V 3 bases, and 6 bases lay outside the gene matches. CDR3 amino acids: CASSFRDRGWGYTF. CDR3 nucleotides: TGTGCCAGCAGTTTCAGGGACAGGGGTTGGGGCTACACCTTC.

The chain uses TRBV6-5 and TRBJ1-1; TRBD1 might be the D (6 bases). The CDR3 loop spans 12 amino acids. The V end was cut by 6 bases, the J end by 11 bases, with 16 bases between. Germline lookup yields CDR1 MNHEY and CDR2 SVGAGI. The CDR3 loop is CASRGNRDSAFF. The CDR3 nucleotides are TGTGCCAGCAGAGGAAACAGGGATTCGGCTTTCTTT.

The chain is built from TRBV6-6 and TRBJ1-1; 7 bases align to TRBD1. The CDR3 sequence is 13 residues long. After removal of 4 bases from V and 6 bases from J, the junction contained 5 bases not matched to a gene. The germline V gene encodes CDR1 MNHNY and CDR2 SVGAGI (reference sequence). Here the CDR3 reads CASSSRTGAEAFF. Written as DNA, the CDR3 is TGTGCCAGCAGTTCCAGAACAGGGGCTGAAGCTTTCTTT.

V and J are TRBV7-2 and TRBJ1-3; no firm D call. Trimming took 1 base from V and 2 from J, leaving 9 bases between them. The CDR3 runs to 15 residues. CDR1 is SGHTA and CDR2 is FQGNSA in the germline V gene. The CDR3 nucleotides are TGTGCCAGCAGCTTAGAGTGGGGAGCTGGAAACACCATATATTTT. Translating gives CASSLEWGAGNTIYF.

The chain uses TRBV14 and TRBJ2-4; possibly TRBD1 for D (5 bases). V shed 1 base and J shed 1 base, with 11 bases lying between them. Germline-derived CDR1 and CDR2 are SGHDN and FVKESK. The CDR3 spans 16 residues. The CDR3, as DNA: TGTGCCAGCAGCCAAGGACTCAGGGCGGCCAAAAACATTCAGTACTTC. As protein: CASSQGLRAAKNIQYF.

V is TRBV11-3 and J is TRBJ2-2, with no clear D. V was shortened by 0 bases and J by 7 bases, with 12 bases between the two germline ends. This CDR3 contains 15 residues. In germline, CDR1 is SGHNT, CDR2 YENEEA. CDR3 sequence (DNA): TGTGCCAGCAGCTTAGATCCACGAACAAGCGGGGAGCTGTTTTTT. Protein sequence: CASSLDPRTSGELFF.

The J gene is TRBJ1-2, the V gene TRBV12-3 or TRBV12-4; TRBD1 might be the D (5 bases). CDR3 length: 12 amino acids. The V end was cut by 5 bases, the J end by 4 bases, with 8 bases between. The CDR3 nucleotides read TGTGCCAGCAGTGACAGTTTCTATGGCTACACCTTC. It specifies CASSDSFYGYTF.

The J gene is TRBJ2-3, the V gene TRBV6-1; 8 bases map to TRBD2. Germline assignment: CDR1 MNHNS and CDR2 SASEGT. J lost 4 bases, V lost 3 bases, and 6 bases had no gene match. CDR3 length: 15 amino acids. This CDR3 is CASSESGRRADTQYF. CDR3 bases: TGTGCCAGCAGTGAGAGCGGGAGAAGGGCAGATACGCAGTATTTT.

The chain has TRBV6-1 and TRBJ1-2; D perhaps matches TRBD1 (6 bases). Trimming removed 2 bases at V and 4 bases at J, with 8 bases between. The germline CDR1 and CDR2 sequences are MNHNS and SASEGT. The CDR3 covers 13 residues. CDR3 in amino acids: CASSEQGTYGYTF. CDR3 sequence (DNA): TGTGCCAGCAGTGAACAGGGGACCTATGGCTACACCTTC.

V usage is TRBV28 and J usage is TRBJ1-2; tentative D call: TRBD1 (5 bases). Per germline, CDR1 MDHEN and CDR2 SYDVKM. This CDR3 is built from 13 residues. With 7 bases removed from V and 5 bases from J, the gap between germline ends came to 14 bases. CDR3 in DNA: TGTGCCAGCATCCCGGGGGGATTATATGGCTACACCTTC. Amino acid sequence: CASIPGGLYGYTF.

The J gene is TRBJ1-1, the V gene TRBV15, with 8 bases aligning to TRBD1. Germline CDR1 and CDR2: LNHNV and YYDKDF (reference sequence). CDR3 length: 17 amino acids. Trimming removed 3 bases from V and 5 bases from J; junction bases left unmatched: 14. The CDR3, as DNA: TGTGCCACCAGCAGGCGATCATCGGGGACAGGAGGGACTGAAGCTTTCTTT. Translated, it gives CATSRRSSGTGGTEAFF.

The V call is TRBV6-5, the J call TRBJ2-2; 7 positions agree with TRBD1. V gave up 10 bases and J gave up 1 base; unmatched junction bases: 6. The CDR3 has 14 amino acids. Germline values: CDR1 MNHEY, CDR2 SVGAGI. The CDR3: CATMGQMNTGELFF. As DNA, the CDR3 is TGTGCCACCATGGGACAGATGAACACCGGGGAGCTGTTTTTT.

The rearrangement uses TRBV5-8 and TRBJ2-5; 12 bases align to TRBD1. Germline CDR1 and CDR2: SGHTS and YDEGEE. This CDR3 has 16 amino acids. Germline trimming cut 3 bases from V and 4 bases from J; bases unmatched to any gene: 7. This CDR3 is CASSYAGQGAAETQYF. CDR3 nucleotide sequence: TGTGCCAGCAGCTACGCGGGACAGGGGGCCGCAGAGACCCAGTACTTC.

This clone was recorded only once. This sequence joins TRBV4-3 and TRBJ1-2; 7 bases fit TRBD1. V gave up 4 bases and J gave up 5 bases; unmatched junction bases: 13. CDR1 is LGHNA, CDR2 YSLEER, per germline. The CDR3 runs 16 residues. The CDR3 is CASSLAPRDSEYGYTF. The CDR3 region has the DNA TGCGCCAGCAGCCTAGCCCCCCGGGACAGTGAGTATGGCTACACCTTC.

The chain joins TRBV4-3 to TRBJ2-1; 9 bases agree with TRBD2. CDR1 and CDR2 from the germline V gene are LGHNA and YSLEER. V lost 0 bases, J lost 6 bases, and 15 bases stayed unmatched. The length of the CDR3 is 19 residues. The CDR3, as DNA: TGCGCCAGCAGCCAAGAGTGGACCACAAGCGGGGGGCGACGCAATGAGCAGTTCTTC. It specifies CASSQEWTTSGGRRNEQFF.

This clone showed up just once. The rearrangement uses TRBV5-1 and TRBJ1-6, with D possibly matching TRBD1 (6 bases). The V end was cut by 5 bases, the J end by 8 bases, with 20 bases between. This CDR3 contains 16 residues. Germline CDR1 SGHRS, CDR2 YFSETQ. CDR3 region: CASSLTTRGGDSPLHF. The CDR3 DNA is TGCGCCAGCAGTTTGACGACCAGGGGTGGGGATTCACCCCTCCACTTT. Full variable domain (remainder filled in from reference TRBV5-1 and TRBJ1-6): KAGVTQTPRYLIKTRGQQVTLSCSPISGHRSVSWYQQTPGQGLQFLFEYFSETQRNKGNFPGRFSGRQFSNSRSEMNVSTLELGDSALYLCASSLTTRGGDSPLHFGNGTRLTVT.

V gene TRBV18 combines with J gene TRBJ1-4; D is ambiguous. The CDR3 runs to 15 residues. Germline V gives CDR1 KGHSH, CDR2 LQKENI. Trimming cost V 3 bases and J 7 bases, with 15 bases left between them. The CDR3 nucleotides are TGTGCCAGCTCACCCTATGAGGGTTTGGGTGAAAAACTGTTTTTT. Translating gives CASSPYEGLGEKLFF. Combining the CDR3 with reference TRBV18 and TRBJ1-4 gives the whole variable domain NAGVMQNPRHLVRRRGQEARLRCSPMKGHSHVYWYRQLPEEGLKFMVYLQKENIIDESGMPKERFSAEFPKEGPSILRIQQVVRGDSAAYFCASSPYEGLGEKLFFGSGTQLSVL.

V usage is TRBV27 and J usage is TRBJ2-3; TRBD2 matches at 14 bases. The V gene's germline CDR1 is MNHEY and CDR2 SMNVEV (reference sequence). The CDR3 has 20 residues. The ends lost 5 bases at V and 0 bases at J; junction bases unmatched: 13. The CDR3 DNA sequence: TGTGCCAGCAGTACCTTGACTAGCGGGGGGGTCAGGGTAAGCACAGATACGCAGTATTTT. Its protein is CASSTLTSGGVRVSTDTQYF.

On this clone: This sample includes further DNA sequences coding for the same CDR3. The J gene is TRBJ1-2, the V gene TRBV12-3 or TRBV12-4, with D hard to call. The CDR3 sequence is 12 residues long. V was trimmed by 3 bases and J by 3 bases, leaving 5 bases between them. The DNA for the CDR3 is TGTGCCAGCAGTTTTCGGGACTATGGCTACACCTTC. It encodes CASSFRDYGYTF.

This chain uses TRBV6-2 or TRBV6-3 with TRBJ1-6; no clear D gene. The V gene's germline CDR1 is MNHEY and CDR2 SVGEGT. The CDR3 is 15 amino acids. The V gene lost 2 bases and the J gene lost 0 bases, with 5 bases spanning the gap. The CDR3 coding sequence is TGTGCCAGCAGTTACATATCCTCCTATAATTCACCCCTCCACTTT. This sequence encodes CASSYISSYNSPLHF.

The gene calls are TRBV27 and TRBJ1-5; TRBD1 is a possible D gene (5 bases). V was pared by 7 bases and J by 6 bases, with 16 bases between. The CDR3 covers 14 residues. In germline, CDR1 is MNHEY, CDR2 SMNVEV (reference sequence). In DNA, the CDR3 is TGTGCCAGCATCAAAGTCGGGGGGGGTCAGCCCCAGCATTTT. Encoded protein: CASIKVGGGQPQHF.

The CDR3 here is CASPEGQGEGEQYF. The CDR3 DNA sequence: TGTGCCAGCCCCGAAGGACAGGGCGAGGGGGAGCAGTACTTC. J is TRBJ2-7 and V is TRBV2; 8 positions agree with TRBD1. Germline-derived CDR1 and CDR2 are SNHLY and FYNNEI. V trimming: 8 bases; J trimming: 7 bases; junction bases outside the gene matches: 13. The CDR3 sequence is 14 residues long.

CDR3 coding DNA: TGTGCCAGCAGTTTAGGAGGAATGGGACAGGGAAGAGGATCACCCCTCCACTTT. Protein product: CASSLGGMGQGRGSPLHF. The chain links TRBV27 to TRBJ1-6; 9 nucleotides line up with TRBD1. Germline CDR1 and CDR2: MNHEY and SMNVEV (reference sequence). The CDR3 sequence is 18 residues long. The V gene end was trimmed by 2 bases and the J gene end by 10 bases; junction bases not matched to a gene: 15.

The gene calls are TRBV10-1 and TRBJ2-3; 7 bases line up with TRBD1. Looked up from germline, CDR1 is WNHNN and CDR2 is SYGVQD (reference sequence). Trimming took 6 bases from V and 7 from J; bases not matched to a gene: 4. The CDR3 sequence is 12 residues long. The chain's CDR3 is CASRDRENTQYF. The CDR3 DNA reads TGCGCCAGCAGAGACAGGGAGAATACGCAGTATTTT.

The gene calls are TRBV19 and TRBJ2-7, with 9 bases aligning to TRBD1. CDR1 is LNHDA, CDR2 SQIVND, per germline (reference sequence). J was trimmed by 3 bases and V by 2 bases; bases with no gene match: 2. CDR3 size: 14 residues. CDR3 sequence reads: CASSIRTGVYEQYF. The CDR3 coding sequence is TGTGCCAGTAGTATAAGGACAGGGGTCTACGAGCAGTACTTC.

This chain's CDR3 is CASKKTGANSQAFF. CDR3 nucleotide sequence: TGTGCCAGTAAAAAGACAGGGGCGAACTCGCAAGCTTTCTTT. This chain connects TRBV19 to TRBJ1-1, with 8 bases matching TRBD1. V dropped 7 bases and J dropped 9; count of bases not matched to a gene: 13. The CDR3 spans 14 residues. In germline, CDR1 is LNHDA, CDR2 SQIVND (reference sequence).